The present TCR beta chain was sequenced within a study of cytomegalovirus exposure and HLA in healthy donors (dated by TCRdb to about 2017). Describing the broader study: According to a later analysis, the 100 to 150 validation repertoires were produced on the same platform as the approximately 690 repertoires of the first cohort. The aim of the study was to test whether cataloging public T cell receptors could identify signatures of past pathogen exposure. Along with the roughly 670-subject first cohort, a separate validation cohort of approximately 110 different subjects was used. To predict cytomegalovirus infection status, the study combined high-throughput TCR immunosequencing, statistical association of individual TCRs with disease status, and machine learning.

Libraries were prepared through the immunoSEQ multiplex PCR assay. Per the source publication's procedure: To diagnose cytomegalovirus status from the catalog of TCR beta chain sequences, a statistical classification framework was built. Not all clones reach the TCRdb copy of this immuneACCESS table, which keeps in-frame sequences only. Checked studies attribute under half of the gap to unresolved V genes and leave the rest unexplained. For V, J and clone size, that table is used; D and trimming come from the DNA. In all, the sample holds more than 20,000 clones, and 97% of those were seen once. Jointly, the top ten make up about 10% of the sample. Separate from the approximately 670-subject first cohort, the validation cohort of 90 to 150 subjects was the group to which the donors belonged. The study at large found these results: It was suggested by the authors that the approach could potentially be generalized to other disease states and immunological phenotypes. While some public TCRs were present in many individuals, most TCR sequences turned up only very rarely across donors. A later analysis lacked HLA typing for the validation cohort, so it scored co-occurrence in that cohort across all 120 or so repertoires. In both the original and validation cohorts, the classifier was reported to diagnose cytomegalovirus status with high specificity and sensitivity. The study gave a list of under 200 TCR beta chains associated with cytomegalovirus. In vitro tests confirmed that a few of the cytomegalovirus-associated TCR beta chains recognize cytomegalovirus antigens. Subsequent analysis determined that TCRs grouped into clusters in the first cohort also showed a tendency toward co-occurrence across the roughly 120 validation repertoires, and approximately 93% of cluster scores exceeded 0.

With regard to this clone: Its antigen is still unknown. No much larger clone is present one base from it, and per-base qualities are unavailable.

This TCR came from a young man in good health and CMV-seropositive. The source material was PBMCs.

DNA sequence: TGTGCCACCAGGTTAGGGGTCGCAAACACCATATATTTT. Its amino acids are CATRLGVANTIYF. The chain is assembled from TRBV15 and TRBJ1-3, and TRBD1 may be the D gene, going by 5 matching bases. The germline ends are 12 bases apart after V is trimmed by 6 bases and J by 6 bases. The CDR3 holds 13 amino acids from the cysteine to the phenylalanine. The DNA shown is the 39-base CDR3, in frame from base 1. From the germline V gene (reference sequence), CDR1 is LNHNV and CDR2 is YYDKDF. The reference TRBV15 and TRBJ1-3 proteins fill in what lies around the CDR3, so the full variable domain reads DAMVIQNPRYQVTQFGKPVTLSCSQTLNHNVMYWYQQKSSQAPKLLFHYYDKDFNNEADTPDNFQSRRPNTSFCFLDIRSPGLGDTAMYLCATRLGVANTIYFGEGSWLTVV.